A single sample gave rise to the 23 T cell receptor beta chains below, sequenced in a study of blood T cells in healthy people across ages. It was with a sample-barcoded 5' primer and a J-beta primer mix that a second PCR of roughly 7 to 12 cycles was run. TCRdb passed the 5' RACE reads through MiXCR, listing each CDR3 protein once. The table has fewer than 900,000 distinct CDR3 sequences, around 34% seen once; the top ten hold 13%. Sequencing was carried out using blood. These receptor sequences come from a man aged 18-30 years in good health.

This rearrangement joins TRBV4-2 to TRBJ2-1, with D perhaps assigned TRBD1 or TRBD2 (6 bases each). From germline, CDR1 is LGHNA and CDR2 YNFKEQ. This CDR3 is built from 15 residues. Between the trimmed V and J ends, which lost 0 bases and 13 bases, there was a span of 19 bases. The CDR3 DNA follows: TGTGCCAGCAGCCAAGAGGGACTGGGGGCAGAGACCCAGTTCTTC. This gives the protein CASSQEGLGAETQFF.

The CDR3 loop is CASSWAPLGTDTQYF. The CDR3 DNA reads as TGTGCCAGCAGCTGGGCTCCCTTGGGCACAGATACGCAGTATTTT. The chain employs TRBV12-3 or TRBV12-4 and TRBJ2-3, with D unclear. The CDR3 extends over 15 amino acids. Trimming stripped 6 bases from V and 1 base from J, with 14 bases between.

The chain combines TRBV27 with TRBJ2-7, with a tentative D call TRBD1 (5 bases). This CDR3 is 13 amino acids long. Germline lookup yields CDR1 MNHEY and CDR2 SMNVEV (reference sequence). The germline V and J ends were trimmed by 5 bases and 9 bases, with 17 bases remaining between them. CDR3 sequence reads: CASSQQVLAGQYF. For the CDR3, the DNA is TGTGCCAGCAGTCAACAGGTGTTGGCAGGGCAGTACTTC.

This clonotype was detected ten times or more. This chain connects TRBV29-1 to TRBJ2-1; 7 nucleotides align to TRBD1. CDR3 length: 14 amino acids. From germline, CDR1 is SQVTM and CDR2 ANQGSEA. V lost 7 bases, J lost 0 bases, and 6 bases stayed unmatched. In DNA, the CDR3 is TGCAGCGCGGGCCGGGACAGCTCCTACAATGAGCAGTTCTTC. Translation: CSAGRDSSYNEQFF.

V is TRBV15 and J is TRBJ2-4, with 7 bases lining up with TRBD2. The CDR3 has 15 residues. Germline lookup yields CDR1 LNHNV and CDR2 YYDKDF (reference sequence). V trimming: 2 bases; J trimming: 8 bases; junction bases outside the gene matches: 9. The CDR3 is CATSRRGGEPDIQYF. As DNA, the CDR3 is TGTGCCACCAGCAGAAGGGGAGGGGAACCGGACATTCAGTACTTC.

The CDR3 loop is CASSVVGGGGGTEAFF. The CDR3 DNA reads TGTGCCAGCAGCGTAGTAGGAGGGGGCGGTGGCACTGAAGCTTTCTTT. The rearrangement joins TRBV9 to TRBJ1-1; TRBD1 matches at 7 bases. This CDR3 has 16 residues. Trimming took 0 bases from V and 4 from J; bases not matched to a gene: 9. Germline V gives CDR1 SGDLS, CDR2 YYNGEE.

V is TRBV9 and J is TRBJ2-7; perhaps TRBD1 as D (6 bases). The CDR3 covers 14 residues. The V and J ends lost 0 bases and 3 bases respectively, with 10 bases between them. CDR1 is SGDLS and CDR2 is YYNGEE in the germline V gene. The CDR3 reads CASSVAGHNYEQYF. The CDR3 nucleotides are TGTGCCAGCAGCGTAGCGGGACATAACTACGAGCAGTACTTC.

This clonotype was detected only a few times. The V and J genes are TRBV24-1 and TRBJ2-5, with D hard to call. CDR1 and CDR2 from the germline V gene are KGHDR and SFDVKD. Deletions cut 1 base from V and 4 bases from J, with 3 bases between. The CDR3 runs to 12 residues. CDR3 in DNA: TGTGCCACCAGTGATTTAGGAGAGACCCAGTACTTC. It is translated as CATSDLGETQYF.

Only a few counts were recorded for this clonotype. V is TRBV7-9 and J is TRBJ2-3; 15 bases match TRBD2. The CDR3 totals 17 residues. Looked up from germline, CDR1 is SEHNR and CDR2 is FQNEAQ (reference sequence). After removal of 1 base from V and 4 bases from J, the junction contained 3 bases not matched to a gene. The CDR3 reads CASSLGTSGGAADTQYF. In DNA form, the CDR3 reads TGTGCCAGCAGCTTAGGGACTAGCGGGGGGGCGGCAGATACGCAGTATTTT.

The CDR3 DNA follows: TGCGCCAGCAGCTTCCGACAGGCTACAGGCACTGAAGCTTTCTTT. Amino acids: CASSFRQATGTEAFF. The chain carries TRBV5-1 and TRBJ1-1; D might be TRBD1 (6 bases). Germline CDR1 and CDR2: SGHRS and YFSETQ. The CDR3 totals 15 residues. Trimming took off 2 bases at V and 4 bases at J, with 15 bases between the two ends.

This clonotype was counted between two and nine times. This may arise from a read error, as a much more abundant clone is one base away. DNA of the CDR3: TGCAGTGCTGCCGACAGTTCCAAAAACATTCAGTACTTC. As protein: CSAADSSKNIQYF. This rearrangement joins TRBV20-1 to TRBJ2-4; a weak D match, TRBD1 (5 bases). This CDR3 comprises 13 residues. The V end was cut by 5 bases, the J end by 2 bases, with 10 bases between. CDR1 is DFQATT and CDR2 is SNEGSKA in the germline V gene (reference sequence).

This clonotype was detected many times. The chain carries TRBV21-1 and TRBJ1-2; the table names TRBD1, a call not compared with the DNA. TRBV21-1 is listed as a pseudogene. CDR3 size: 13 residues. The CDR3 DNA sequence: TGTGCCAGCAGCATCGGCGCCGTTTACCGCTACACCTTC. Protein: CASSIGAVYRYTF.

The chain carries TRBV5-6 and TRBJ2-3; maybe TRBD2 (5 bases). Germline CDR1 SGHDT, CDR2 YYEEEE. The CDR3 sequence is 14 residues long. The V end was cut by 4 bases, the J end by 2 bases, with 11 bases between. The CDR3 DNA is TGTGCCAGCAGCGTGGACTGGATCACAGATACGCAGTATTTT. Translation: CASSVDWITDTQYF.

This clonotype showed up just a few times. The chain recombines TRBV4-2 with TRBJ1-1; D uncertain. CDR3 length: 19 amino acids. Trimming cost V 0 bases and J 0 bases, with 20 bases left between them. CDR1 LGHNA and CDR2 YNFKEQ come from the germline V gene. CDR3 nucleotide sequence: TGTGCCAGCAGCCAAGAGAGATTCCCCGTCGAGTACATGAACACTGAAGCTTTCTTT. Amino acid sequence: CASSQERFPVEYMNTEAFF.

This rearrangement joins TRBV20-1 to TRBJ2-4; D perhaps matches TRBD2 (7 bases). The V gene lost 5 bases and the J gene lost 13 bases, with 21 bases spanning the gap. The CDR3 loop spans 13 amino acids. Germline loops: CDR1 DFQATT, CDR2 SNEGSKA (reference sequence). As DNA, the CDR3 is TGCAGTGCTGGTCTGGGGGGGTCAGGGGAGCAGTACTTC. It yields the protein CSAGLGGSGEQYF.

The table lists this clonotype with a few counts. V gene TRBV7-3 combines with J gene TRBJ2-2, with 8 positions matching TRBD2. The CDR3 length is 17 residues. Looked up from germline, CDR1 is SGHTA and CDR2 is FQGTGA. The V segment lost 2 bases and the J segment 1 base; nucleotides outside the gene matches: 6. CDR3 region: CASSLESAGGNTGELFF. CDR3 bases: TGTGCCAGCAGCTTAGAGTCCGCGGGGGGGAACACCGGGGAGCTGTTTTTT.

This rearrangement joins TRBV18 to TRBJ1-1, with D maybe TRBD1 (5 bases). V gave up 0 bases and J gave up 4 bases, with 18 bases separating them. Germline V gives CDR1 KGHSH, CDR2 LQKENI. The CDR3 has 17 residues. The CDR3 nucleotides read TGTGCCAGCTCACCACCGGTCATTCAGGGTCGGGGCACTGAAGCTTTCTTT. Translated: CASSPPVIQGRGTEAFF.

This clonotype came up many times. V gene TRBV7-3 combines with J gene TRBJ2-7, with a weak D call TRBD1 (6 bases). V was shortened by 1 base and J by 0 bases, with 16 bases between the two germline ends. Germline V gene lookup returns CDR1 SGHTA and CDR2 FQGTGA. There are 17 residues in the CDR3. This CDR3 reads CASSLRFGRGSSYEQYF. The CDR3 nucleotides read TGTGCCAGCAGCTTAAGGTTCGGCAGGGGATCCTCCTACGAGCAGTACTTC. Filled out from reference TRBV7-3 and TRBJ2-7, the complete variable domain reads GAGVSQTPSNKVTEKGKYVELRCDPISGHTALYWYRQSLGQGPEFLIYFQGTGAADDSGLPNDRFFAVRPEGSVSTLKIQRTERGDSAVYLCASSLRFGRGSSYEQYFGPGTRLTVT.

This clonotype was found once. The V gene is TRBV18, the J gene TRBJ2-5; 8 nucleotides agree with TRBD1. With V trimmed by 0 bases and J by 11 bases, 14 bases remained unmatched. This CDR3 region has 16 residues. CDR1 is KGHSH and CDR2 is LQKENI in the germline V gene. The CDR3 region is CASSPPARTGYDEQYF. CDR3 coding DNA: TGTGCCAGCTCACCACCGGCGAGGACAGGGTACGATGAGCAGTACTTC.

This clonotype was seen a handful of times. The rearrangement joins TRBV20-1 to TRBJ1-4; D ambiguous. CDR1 is DFQATT, CDR2 SNEGSKA, per germline (reference sequence). This CDR3 is 13 amino acids long. Trimming left V 3 bases short and J 8 bases short, with 13 bases between. The CDR3, as DNA: TGCAGTGCTAGGCGGAGGGAGGGCGAAAAACTGTTTTTT. It specifies CSARRREGEKLFF.

V is TRBV6-2 or TRBV6-3 and J is TRBJ2-7, with a weak D call TRBD2 (6 bases). This CDR3 region has 14 residues. V gave up 3 bases and J gave up 6 bases, with 15 bases separating them. The germline V gene encodes CDR1 MNHEY and CDR2 SVGEGT. In nucleotides, the CDR3 is TGTGCCAGCAGTTATAGCGGACCCCCTTCCGAGCAGTACTTC. Translated: CASSYSGPPSEQYF.

V gene TRBV20-1 combines with J gene TRBJ2-5, with D possibly matching TRBD2 (5 bases). This CDR3 spans 17 amino acids. In germline, CDR1 is DFQATT, CDR2 SNEGSKA (reference sequence). Trimming pared 1 base from V and 1 base from J, leaving 19 bases between. CDR3 sequence (DNA): TGCAGTGCTAGAGGCTCTCGGGGTGGATCGTCCCAAGAGACCCAGTACTTC. It codes for CSARGSRGGSSQETQYF.

This chain joins TRBV29-1 and TRBJ1-2; D uncertain. V gave up 4 bases and J gave up 6 bases, with 6 bases separating them. CDR3 length: 10 residues. CDR1 is SQVTM and CDR2 is ANQGSEA in the germline V gene. The DNA for the CDR3 is TGCAGCGTTGGGGGAAATGGCTACACCTTC. Translated: CSVGGNGYTF.